Listed here are 17 T cell receptor beta chains from one sample, sequenced in a study of patients and donors after allogeneic stem cell transplantation. MiXCR, run by TCRdb on the RT-PCR reads, gives a single entry per CDR3 protein. This table holds roughly 960,000 distinct CDR3 sequences, approximately 18% found once. The sample comprised blood, either unsorted or a sorted T cell fraction (not recorded which). Receptor source: a human donor who was either an allogeneic HSCT recipient or a stem cell or donor lymphocyte infusion donor (not recorded which). It is not recorded whose cells these are; they may come from a transplant donor.

This clonotype was observed a few times. Just one base apart from a much larger clone, this may be a read error. V usage is TRBV29-1 and J usage is TRBJ2-7; 8 bases fit TRBD2. The CDR3 sequence is 13 residues long. The junction had 6 bases not matched to a gene; V was cut back by 6 bases and J by 2 bases. The germline V gene encodes CDR1 SQVTM and CDR2 ANQGSEA. The chain's CDR3 is CSVESGSTYEQYF. In DNA, the CDR3 is TGCAGCGTGGAGAGCGGGAGCACCTACGAGCAGTACTTC.

The rearrangement joins TRBV5-1 to TRBJ2-7; weak D call: TRBD1 (7 bases). Germline V gives CDR1 SGHRS, CDR2 YFSETQ. The V and J ends lost 2 bases and 4 bases respectively, with 16 bases between them. There are 15 residues in the CDR3. The CDR3 DNA reads as TGCGCCAGCAGCTTAGAGGGGGCGGGGTGGTACGAGCAGTACTTC. As protein: CASSLEGAGWYEQYF.

This clonotype appeared a few times. The rearrangement joins TRBV14 to TRBJ2-1; possibly TRBD1 for D (6 bases). V was pared by 0 bases and J by 5 bases, with 14 bases between. Germline values: CDR1 SGHDN, CDR2 FVKESK. This CDR3 has 16 amino acids. The CDR3 coding sequence is TGTGCCAGCAGCCAAGAGGGGGACACAATAAACAATGAGCAGTTCTTC. Protein: CASSQEGDTINNEQFF.

The sample holds one count of this clonotype. This chain links TRBV3-1 with TRBJ2-1, with 10 positions matching TRBD2. The CDR3 totals 16 residues. Germline CDR1 and CDR2: LGHDT and YNNKEL (reference sequence). Trimming at V came to 2 bases and at J to 8 bases, leaving 9 bases not matched to a gene. CDR3 nucleotide sequence: TGTGCCAGCAGCCAACTAAGCGCTAGCGGGAGTGATGAGCAGTTCTTC. Amino acids: CASSQLSASGSDEQFF.

This clonotype was seen more than once but under ten times. The V call is TRBV27, the J call TRBJ2-3; 8 nucleotides align to TRBD2. The germline gives CDR1 MNHEY, CDR2 SMNVEV (reference sequence). The CDR3 has 13 residues. V trimming: 6 bases; J trimming: 6 bases; junction bases outside the gene matches: 5. As DNA, the CDR3 is TGTGCCAGCAGGAGACTAGCGAGGGATACGCAGTATTTT. Translating it yields CASRRLARDTQYF.

This clonotype appeared many times. The V call is TRBV5-1, the J call TRBJ2-7; tentative D call: TRBD2 (6 bases). Trimming cost V 5 bases and J 3 bases, with 15 bases left between them. Germline CDR1 reads SGHRS; CDR2 reads YFSETQ. CDR3 length: 14 amino acids. The CDR3 nucleotides read TGCGCCAGCAGTCCCGGGGGTACCTTCTACGAGCAGTACTTC. Its protein product is CASSPGGTFYEQYF.

The rearrangement joins TRBV7-2 to TRBJ2-1, with D maybe TRBD2 (7 bases). Trimming removed 6 bases at V and 4 bases at J, with 16 bases between. The V gene's germline CDR1 is SGHTA and CDR2 FQGNSA. The CDR3 is 15 amino acids. The CDR3 nucleotides read TGTGCCAGCAGGGCCGACGGGGGGCCATACAATGAGCAGTTCTTC. It codes for CASRADGGPYNEQFF.

This clonotype was seen only a few times. The rearrangement links TRBV5-1 to TRBJ2-3; 7 positions agree with TRBD1. The CDR3 totals 16 residues. Germline V gene lookup returns CDR1 SGHRS and CDR2 YFSETQ. V trimming: 0 bases; J trimming: 4 bases; junction bases outside the gene matches: 8. The CDR3 reads CASSLETGRVADTQYF. Written as DNA, the CDR3 is TGCGCCAGCAGCTTGGAGACAGGGCGGGTGGCAGATACGCAGTATTTT.

This chain joins TRBV15 and TRBJ1-6; D is perhaps TRBD1 (5 bases). The germline V gene encodes CDR1 LNHNV and CDR2 YYDKDF (reference sequence). The ends were cut back, 3 bases at V and 8 bases at J, with 17 bases in the middle. The CDR3 runs 16 residues. The CDR3 region has the DNA TGTGCCACCAGCAGCCAAGGTGGCAGGGAGGATTCACCCCTCCACTTT. Translating gives CATSSQGGREDSPLHF.

The CDR3 spells CASSSYDRGYEFF. The CDR3 DNA sequence: TGTGCCAGCAGCTCCTACGACAGGGGTTACGAGTTCTTC. The chain couples TRBV7-2 to TRBJ2-1; 8 nucleotides agree with TRBD1. Trimming cost V 4 bases and J 14 bases; bases outside gene matches: 10. CDR1 SGHTA and CDR2 FQGNSA come from the germline V gene. The CDR3 runs 13 residues.

This chain uses TRBV19 with TRBJ2-1; D is possibly TRBD1 (6 bases). V lost 0 bases to trimming and J lost 9 bases, with 9 bases between them. The CDR3 is 13 residues long. The germline V gene has CDR1 LNHDA and CDR2 SQIVND (reference sequence). The CDR3 spells CASSIDTGLEQFF. The CDR3 DNA reads as TGTGCCAGTAGTATAGACACAGGGCTTGAGCAGTTCTTC.

This rearrangement joins TRBV30 to TRBJ2-2; D gene unclear. The V end lost 0 bases, the J end lost 0 bases, and 5 bases lay between the germline ends. Germline V lookup: CDR1 GTSNPN, CDR2 SVGIG (reference sequence). The CDR3 loop spans 14 amino acids. CDR3 in amino acids: CAWSVRPNTGELFF. CDR3 DNA sequence: TGTGCCTGGAGTGTAAGGCCGAACACCGGGGAGCTGTTTTTT.

As for this clonotype: A read error may account for a junction end that differs from germline. This chain uses TRBV6-6 with TRBJ2-1; perhaps TRBD2 as D (6 bases). This CDR3 region has 11 residues. The germline CDR1 and CDR2 sequences are MNHNY and SVGAGI (reference sequence). DNA of the CDR3: TGTGCCAGCAGTGGGGGACGGGAGCCGTTCTTC. As protein: CASSGGREPFF.

This clonotype turned up a few times. The chain couples TRBV5-5 to TRBJ2-7; 8 nucleotides agree with TRBD1. The germline V gene has CDR1 SGHKS and CDR2 YYEKEE (reference sequence). This CDR3 contains 16 residues. The V gene end was trimmed by 4 bases and the J gene end by 3 bases; junction bases not matched to a gene: 12. CDR3: CASSGDRGEGVYEQYF. CDR3 nucleotide sequence: TGTGCCAGCAGCGGAGACAGGGGAGAAGGGGTCTACGAGCAGTACTTC.

This clonotype has a handful of counts. This chain uses TRBV12-3 or TRBV12-4 with TRBJ2-2; TRBD2 matches at 10 bases. This CDR3 comprises 19 residues. V shed 6 bases and J 6 bases; nucleotides not matched to a gene: 19. CDR3 DNA sequence: TGTGCCAGCAGCCCCAAGGGATCCCTCAGCGGGGGGGCCGCCGGGGAGCTGTTTTTT. It codes for CASSPKGSLSGGAAGELFF.

The V and J genes are TRBV4-3 and TRBJ2-3; a possible D gene is TRBD2 (5 bases). CDR1 and CDR2 from the germline V gene are LGHNA and YSLEER. This CDR3 contains 15 residues. The V and J ends lost 1 base and 4 bases respectively, with 12 bases between them. The CDR3 coding sequence is TGCGCCAGCAGCCAAGGGCTAGCTGCGGCAGATACGCAGTATTTT. It specifies CASSQGLAAADTQYF.

In its sample, this clonotype was seen a few times. The chain is built from TRBV12-3 or TRBV12-4 and TRBJ2-2; 8 bases fit TRBD1. Unmatched junction bases numbered 11, after V lost 10 bases and J lost 7 bases. The CDR3 is 14 residues long. The CDR3 nucleotides read TGTGCCACTACACAACGGACAGGGTTCGGGGAGCTGTTTTTT. The encoded protein is CATTQRTGFGELFF.